The sequence of this TCR beta chain was determined in a study of blood T cell repertoires in COVID-19. Turning to the study itself: Specimens from acute and convalescent COVID-19 originated in the United States, Italy and Spain. T cells, B-cell-depleted T cells, or PBMCs provided the cDNA or gDNA that served as material.

The ends were cut back, 3 bases at V and 0 bases at J, with 12 bases in the middle. This CDR3 has 16 amino acids. Authors' analysis steps: The authors estimated nucleated cell counts from reference gene primer amplification. Clones were read by immunoSEQ multiplex PCR, and TCRdb kept only the in-frame ones, dropping some. V, J and clone size reflect that table, while D and trimming were determined from the DNA. There are about 75,000 clones in the sample; around 90% occur only once, and roughly a fifth lies in the top ten. Sequencing was performed on peripheral blood. The TCR sequence derives from a human donor in a cohort sampled during active COVID-19. J is TRBJ1-5 and V is TRBV23-1; TRBD1 is a possible D gene (5 bases). Being an ORF, TRBV23-1 has a function that is uncertain. The CDR3 is CASSHKGWYSNQPQHF. Written as DNA, the CDR3 is TGCGCCAGCAGTCATAAGGGGTGGTATAGCAATCAGCCCCAGCATTTT.